Listed below are T cell receptor beta chains from one sample, sequenced in a study of T cell responses to AZD1222 COVID-19 vaccine. The assay was immunoSEQ multiplex PCR, and TCRdb's table has in-frame clones only and misses some. In the table there are roughly 160,000 clones, approximately 93% of which are singletons. Sample: peripheral blood, taken on day 0 of AZD1222 vaccination. All receptors derive from an adult in good health. Both conserved end residues are part of each CDR3. Fields, in order: J gene, V gene, D gene, clone size, CDR3 DNA, CDR3 protein. A D gene is named only where the DNA matches it firmly. Some rows mark clone size as missing; the rest say once, few, many or name a class of expanded clone.

j_gene: TRBJ1-6; v_gene: TRBV27; d_gene: -; abundance: once; CDR3nt: TGTGCCAGCACCCTGACGAACACGTTGAATTCACCCCTCCACTTT; CDR3aa: CASTLTNTLNSPLHF
j_gene: TRBJ1-3; v_gene: TRBV27; d_gene: -; abundance: -; CDR3nt: TGTGCCAGCAGTTCCCGGAGCGCTGGAAACACCATATATTTT; CDR3aa: CASSSRSAGNTIYF
j_gene: TRBJ2-3; v_gene: TRBV29-1; d_gene: -; abundance: -; CDR3nt: TGCAGCGCAAGTAGTGGTTCTAGCACAGATACGCAGTATTTT; CDR3aa: CSASSGSSTDTQYF
j_gene: TRBJ1-6; v_gene: TRBV28; d_gene: TRBD1; abundance: -; CDR3nt: TGTGCCAGCAGACGACAGGGGGCGAACTCACCCCTCCACTTT; CDR3aa: CASRRQGANSPLHF
j_gene: TRBJ2-1; v_gene: TRBV7-2; d_gene: -; abundance: -; CDR3nt: TGTGCCAGCAGCTTATTTCTGGGACTGGTCTACAATGAGCAGTTCTTC; CDR3aa: CASSLFLGLVYNEQFF
j_gene: TRBJ1-3; v_gene: TRBV3-1/TRBV3-2; d_gene: -; abundance: -; CDR3nt: TGTGCCAGCAGCCAAGACCCATGGGGGGCCTCTGGAAACACCATATATTTT; CDR3aa: CASSQDPWGASGNTIYF
j_gene: TRBJ2-5; v_gene: TRBV15; d_gene: TRBD1; abundance: -; CDR3nt: TGTGCCACCGCAGGGGGCGGTGAGACCCAGTACTTC; CDR3aa: CATAGGGETQYF
j_gene: TRBJ2-7; v_gene: TRBV27; d_gene: -; abundance: few; CDR3nt: TGTGCCAGCAGTTTACAGGGCTCCTACGAGCAGTACTTC; CDR3aa: CASSLQGSYEQYF
j_gene: TRBJ1-6; v_gene: TRBV30; d_gene: -; abundance: -; CDR3nt: TGTGCCTGGACACGACAGCAGAATTCACCCCTCCACTTT; CDR3aa: CAWTRQQNSPLHF
j_gene: TRBJ2-5; v_gene: TRBV4-1; d_gene: -; abundance: -; CDR3nt: TGCGCCAGCAGCCAAATCCACGACGGTGCCGGCAAGGAGACCCAGTACTTC; CDR3aa: CASSQIHDGAGKETQYF
j_gene: TRBJ2-3; v_gene: TRBV4-3; d_gene: TRBD2; abundance: -; CDR3nt: TGCGCCAGCAGCCAAGATGTCAAGCGGGAGTTCACAGATACGCAGTATTTT; CDR3aa: CASSQDVKREFTDTQYF
j_gene: TRBJ1-4; v_gene: TRBV5-8; d_gene: -; abundance: -; CDR3nt: TGTGCCAGCAGCCTACCCCGGGGGCAGGGAGTTGAAAAACTGTTTTTT; CDR3aa: CASSLPRGQGVEKLFF
j_gene: TRBJ2-3; v_gene: TRBV27; d_gene: -; abundance: -; CDR3nt: TGTGCCAGCAGTACCCAGGGCTACGGCAGCACAGATACGCAGTATTTT; CDR3aa: CASSTQGYGSTDTQYF
j_gene: TRBJ1-5; v_gene: TRBV18; d_gene: -; abundance: -; CDR3nt: TGTGCCAGCTCTCCTGGACTCGTTAATCAGCCCCAGCATTTT; CDR3aa: CASSPGLVNQPQHF
j_gene: TRBJ1-2; v_gene: TRBV9; d_gene: -; abundance: -; CDR3nt: TGTGCCAGCAGCTCTCCAATCTATGGCTACACCTTC; CDR3aa: CASSSPIYGYTF
j_gene: TRBJ1-6; v_gene: TRBV19; d_gene: -; abundance: -; CDR3nt: TGTGCCAGTAGTAGGACCCTGAGCTCCTATAATTCACCCCTCCACTTT; CDR3aa: CASSRTLSSYNSPLHF
j_gene: TRBJ2-5; v_gene: TRBV6-5; d_gene: -; abundance: few; CDR3nt: TGTGCCAGCAGTTACTCTCACTATACAAAGACCCAGTACTTC; CDR3aa: CASSYSHYTKTQYF
j_gene: TRBJ1-5; v_gene: TRBV18; d_gene: TRBD1; abundance: -; CDR3nt: TGTGCCAGCTCACGAGAGGGGGCGCTGAATCAGCCCCAGCATTTT; CDR3aa: CASSREGALNQPQHF
j_gene: TRBJ2-3; v_gene: TRBV30; d_gene: -; abundance: -; CDR3nt: TGTGCCTGGACAGAAACTAGCACAGATACGCAGTATTTT; CDR3aa: CAWTETSTDTQYF
j_gene: TRBJ2-1; v_gene: TRBV21-1; d_gene: -; abundance: -; CDR3nt: TGTGCCAGCAGCCCTGACCCATGGGGACATGAGCAGTTCTTC; CDR3aa: CASSPDPWGHEQFF
j_gene: TRBJ1-2; v_gene: TRBV6-4; d_gene: -; abundance: -; CDR3nt: TGTGCCAGCAGTGTAGGATTTAACTATGGCTACACCTTC; CDR3aa: CASSVGFNYGYTF
j_gene: TRBJ2-3; v_gene: TRBV6-5; d_gene: TRBD2; abundance: -; CDR3nt: TGTGCCAGCACCGAAGGCGGGGGGCCCACAGATACGCAGTATTTT; CDR3aa: CASTEGGGPTDTQYF
j_gene: TRBJ2-5; v_gene: TRBV21-1; d_gene: -; abundance: -; CDR3nt: TGTGCCAGCAGCAACGAGACCGGGACAGGGGGCGCATTAGACCAGTACTTC; CDR3aa: CASSNETGTGGALDQYF
j_gene: TRBJ1-1; v_gene: TRBV19; d_gene: -; abundance: -; CDR3nt: TGTGCCAGTAGACCCGGCGGGAACACTGAAGCTTTCTTT; CDR3aa: CASRPGGNTEAFF
j_gene: TRBJ1-2; v_gene: TRBV30; d_gene: TRBD1; abundance: -; CDR3nt: TGTGCCTGGGAGGGACAGAACTATGGCTACACCTTC; CDR3aa: CAWEGQNYGYTF
j_gene: TRBJ1-4; v_gene: TRBV6-5; d_gene: -; abundance: -; CDR3nt: TGTGCCAGCAGTAATGGGGGGGCGGGTCAAAAACTGTTTTTT; CDR3aa: CASSNGGAGQKLFF
j_gene: TRBJ1-2; v_gene: TRBV4-3; d_gene: -; abundance: -; CDR3nt: TGCGCCAGCAGCCAAGATCTAATGGGCCCCAACTATGGCTACACCTTC; CDR3aa: CASSQDLMGPNYGYTF
j_gene: TRBJ1-1; v_gene: TRBV6-5; d_gene: -; abundance: -; CDR3nt: TGTGCCAGCAGTTGGCGCGAAGGGGAGAACACTGAAGCTTTCTTT; CDR3aa: CASSWREGENTEAFF
j_gene: TRBJ1-6; v_gene: TRBV6-6; d_gene: TRBD1; abundance: -; CDR3nt: TGTGCCAGCAGTTACGACAGGGAAAGCTCACCCCTCCACTTT; CDR3aa: CASSYDRESSPLHF
j_gene: TRBJ1-4; v_gene: TRBV2; d_gene: -; abundance: once; CDR3nt: TGTGCCAGCATGGGGGCCAATGAAAAACTGTTTTTT; CDR3aa: CASMGANEKLFF
j_gene: TRBJ2-7; v_gene: TRBV2; d_gene: -; abundance: -; CDR3nt: TGTGCCAGCAGTCTAGCGAGGAGCTCCTACGAGCAGTACTTC; CDR3aa: CASSLARSSYEQYF
j_gene: TRBJ1-2; v_gene: TRBV7-3; d_gene: -; abundance: -; CDR3nt: TGTGCCAGCAGCGAACCCGGCTATGGCTACACCTTC; CDR3aa: CASSEPGYGYTF
j_gene: TRBJ2-1; v_gene: TRBV5-1; d_gene: -; abundance: -; CDR3nt: TGCGCCAGCAGCTCGGACAGCTCCTACAATGAGCAGTTCTTC; CDR3aa: CASSSDSSYNEQFF
j_gene: TRBJ1-1; v_gene: TRBV10-3; d_gene: TRBD1; abundance: -; CDR3nt: TGTGCCATCAGGCCGGGACAGGGGACTGAAGCTTTCTTT; CDR3aa: CAIRPGQGTEAFF
j_gene: TRBJ1-3; v_gene: TRBV7-9; d_gene: -; abundance: -; CDR3nt: TGTGCCAGCAGCCTTGGAGGGGCCTCTGGAAACACCATATATTTT; CDR3aa: CASSLGGASGNTIYF
j_gene: TRBJ2-2; v_gene: TRBV21-1; d_gene: -; abundance: -; CDR3nt: TGTGCCAGCAGCAAAGTTCAAAGCGGGGGGTACTTTGGGGAGCTGTTTTTT; CDR3aa: CASSKVQSGGYFGELFF
j_gene: TRBJ2-1; v_gene: TRBV7-8; d_gene: -; abundance: -; CDR3nt: TGTGCCAGCAGCTTATTAGTAAGCCGTAGCTCCTACAATGAGCAGTTCTTC; CDR3aa: CASSLLVSRSSYNEQFF
j_gene: TRBJ1-6; v_gene: TRBV18; d_gene: TRBD1; abundance: -; CDR3nt: TGTGCCAGCTCACCGGACAGGGGCTCTTCACCCCTCCACTTT; CDR3aa: CASSPDRGSSPLHF
j_gene: TRBJ1-2; v_gene: TRBV7-2; d_gene: -; abundance: -; CDR3nt: TGTGCCAGCAGCTTAGACTATTATGGCTACACCTTC; CDR3aa: CASSLDYYGYTF
j_gene: TRBJ1-2; v_gene: TRBV27; d_gene: -; abundance: -; CDR3nt: TGTGCCAGCAGTTTTTCGCAGGGTCGGATGGCTAACTATGGCTACACCTTC; CDR3aa: CASSFSQGRMANYGYTF
j_gene: TRBJ2-5; v_gene: TRBV6-2/TRBV6-3; d_gene: -; abundance: -; CDR3nt: TGTGCCAGCAGTGACGGGATTGTGGAGACCCAGTACTTC; CDR3aa: CASSDGIVETQYF
j_gene: TRBJ2-1; v_gene: TRBV12-3/TRBV12-4; d_gene: -; abundance: -; CDR3nt: TGTGCCAGCAGCCCGGAATACTACAATGAGCAGTTCTTC; CDR3aa: CASSPEYYNEQFF
j_gene: TRBJ2-4; v_gene: TRBV19; d_gene: -; abundance: -; CDR3nt: TGTGCCAGTAGTATAGAAGGGGACACTAACCTAGCCAAAAACATTCAGTACTTC; CDR3aa: CASSIEGDTNLAKNIQYF
j_gene: TRBJ1-1; v_gene: TRBV9; d_gene: -; abundance: -; CDR3nt: TGTGCCAGCAGCGTAGAACCTGGGGGGGGCGCCAACGGTGAAGCTTTCTTT; CDR3aa: CASSVEPGGGANGEAFF
j_gene: TRBJ2-2; v_gene: TRBV2; d_gene: -; abundance: -; CDR3nt: TGTGCCAGCAGGGAAAATTACGGCACCGGGGAGCTGTTTTTT; CDR3aa: CASRENYGTGELFF
j_gene: TRBJ1-2; v_gene: TRBV19; d_gene: -; abundance: -; CDR3nt: TGTGCCAGCACAGACGGAATCTATGGCTACACCTTC; CDR3aa: CASTDGIYGYTF
j_gene: TRBJ1-1; v_gene: TRBV6-6; d_gene: -; abundance: -; CDR3nt: TGTGCCAGCAGTATTGCCATCCCGCAGGCTGAAGCTTTCTTT; CDR3aa: CASSIAIPQAEAFF
j_gene: TRBJ2-5; v_gene: TRBV7-2; d_gene: -; abundance: -; CDR3nt: TGTGCCAGCAGCTTAGTGAACGTTGAGACCCAGTACTTC; CDR3aa: CASSLVNVETQYF
j_gene: TRBJ2-7; v_gene: TRBV7-9; d_gene: TRBD2; abundance: -; CDR3nt: TGTGCCAGCAGCCCGGGAGGGTACGAGCAGTACTTC; CDR3aa: CASSPGGYEQYF
j_gene: TRBJ1-3; v_gene: TRBV5-1; d_gene: TRBD1; abundance: -; CDR3nt: TGCGCCAGCAGCCCGGGACAGGGGTTAAGTGCGGCTGGAAACACCATATATTTT; CDR3aa: CASSPGQGLSAAGNTIYF
j_gene: TRBJ2-1; v_gene: TRBV15; d_gene: TRBD2; abundance: -; CDR3nt: TGTGCCACCAGGCGGACTAGCGGGGTAAATGAGCAGTTCTTC; CDR3aa: CATRRTSGVNEQFF
j_gene: TRBJ1-1; v_gene: TRBV21-1; d_gene: -; abundance: -; CDR3nt: TGTGCCAGCAGCACGCGGACACCGAACACTGAAGCTTTCTTT; CDR3aa: CASSTRTPNTEAFF